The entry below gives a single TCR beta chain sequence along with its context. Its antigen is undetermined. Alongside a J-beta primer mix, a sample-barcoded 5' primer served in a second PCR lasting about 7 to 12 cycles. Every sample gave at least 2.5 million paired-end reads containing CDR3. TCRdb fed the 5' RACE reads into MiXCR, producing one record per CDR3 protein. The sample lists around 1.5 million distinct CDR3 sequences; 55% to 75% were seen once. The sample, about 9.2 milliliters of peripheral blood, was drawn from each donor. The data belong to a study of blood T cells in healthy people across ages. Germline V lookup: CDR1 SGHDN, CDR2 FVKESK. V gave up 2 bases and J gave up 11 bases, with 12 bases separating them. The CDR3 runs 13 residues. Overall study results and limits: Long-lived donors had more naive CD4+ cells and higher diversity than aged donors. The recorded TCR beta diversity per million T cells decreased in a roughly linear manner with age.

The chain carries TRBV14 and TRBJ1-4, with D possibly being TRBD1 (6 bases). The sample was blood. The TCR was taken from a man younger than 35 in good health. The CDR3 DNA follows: TGTGCCAGCAGCCAAATACAGGGAGGCAAACTGTTTTTT. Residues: CASSQIQGGKLFF.